These 27 T cell receptor beta chains were all obtained from the same sample, sequenced in a study of cytomegalovirus exposure and HLA in healthy donors. Primers included in the PCR were 60 Vbeta and 13 Jbeta primers. TCRdb's copy holds only in-frame clones and misses some; the assay was immunoSEQ multiplex PCR. The repertoire consists of fewer than 150,000 clones, with 70% to 85% occurring once and the leading ten covering around 4.5%. The sample was PBMCs. The receptor source for this set is a man aged 35-49 years in good health and CMV-seropositive.

The V gene is TRBV5-1, the J gene TRBJ1-4; D is perhaps TRBD1 (5 bases). Germline assignment: CDR1 SGHRS and CDR2 YFSETQ. With 2 bases removed from V and 2 bases from J, the gap between germline ends came to 10 bases. The CDR3 totals 15 residues. The CDR3 protein is CASSLQDHTNEKLFF. CDR3 DNA: TGCGCCAGCAGCTTACAGGATCACACTAATGAAAAACTGTTTTTT. Variable domain in full (rest from reference TRBV5-1 and TRBJ1-4): KAGVTQTPRYLIKTRGQQVTLSCSPISGHRSVSWYQQTPGQGLQFLFEYFSETQRNKGNFPGRFSGRQFSNSRSEMNVSTLELGDSALYLCASSLQDHTNEKLFFGSGTQLSVL.

This rearrangement joins TRBV19 to TRBJ2-7; TRBD1 matches 8 bases. Germline V lookup: CDR1 LNHDA, CDR2 SQIVND (reference sequence). J lost 5 bases, V lost 10 bases, and 10 bases had no gene match. This CDR3 has 13 residues. The CDR3 nucleotides are TGTGCCACCGGACAGGGCTCATGGGACGAGCAGTACTTC. Amino acids: CATGQGSWDEQYF.

Concerning this clone: At one end the junction does not follow the germline gene, possibly because of a read error. The V call is TRBV7-9, the J call TRBJ1-1; a possible D gene is TRBD1 (6 bases). The CDR3 loop spans 13 amino acids. Germline V CDR1 and CDR2: SEHNR, FQNEAQ (reference sequence). The CDR3 loop is CASSTRGNAEAFF. The CDR3 region has the DNA TGTGCCAGCAGCACTAGGGGGAACGCTGAAGCTTTCTTT.

The rearrangement uses TRBV25-1 and TRBJ2-1; 7 bases align to TRBD2. This CDR3 contains 13 residues. V lost 5 bases to trimming and J lost 5 bases; unmatched junction nucleotides: 3. Looked up from germline, CDR1 is MGHDK and CDR2 is SYGVNS. The DNA for the CDR3 is TGTGCCAGCAGTTTAGCGGGTCACAATGAGCAGTTCTTC. Protein sequence: CASSLAGHNEQFF.

The J gene is TRBJ1-2, the V gene TRBV25-1; D gene unclear. V was trimmed by 2 bases and J by 2 bases, leaving 6 bases between them. The CDR3 totals 13 residues. Germline values: CDR1 MGHDK, CDR2 SYGVNS. CDR3: CASSEGPNYGYTF. As DNA, the CDR3 is TGTGCCAGCAGTGAAGGGCCCAACTATGGCTACACCTTC.

The chain links TRBV2 to TRBJ2-1; 10 bases agree with TRBD1. After removal of 6 bases from V and 5 bases from J, the junction contained 7 bases not matched to a gene. This CDR3 has 15 amino acids. Germline loops: CDR1 SNHLY, CDR2 FYNNEI. The DNA of the CDR3 is TGTGCCAGCAGACGACAGGGGGCGGGGAACAATGAGCAGTTCTTC. Its protein is CASRRQGAGNNEQFF. Full variable domain (outside the CDR3, taken from reference TRBV2 and TRBJ2-1): EPEVTQTPSHQVTQMGQEVILRCVPISNHLYFYWYRQILGQKVEFLVSFYNNEISEKSEIFDDQFSVERPDGSNFTLKIRSTKLEDSAMYFCASRRQGAGNNEQFFGPGTRLTVL.

The V and J genes are TRBV6-6 and TRBJ2-5, with D tentatively TRBD1 (6 bases). The V gene's germline CDR1 is MNHNY and CDR2 SVGAGI (reference sequence). Trimming left V 5 bases short and J 9 bases short, with 10 bases between. The CDR3 loop spans 11 amino acids. The CDR3 protein is CASSTGQAQYF. CDR3 in DNA: TGTGCCAGCAGTACAGGGCAGGCCCAGTACTTC.

The genes are TRBV30 and TRBJ1-3; D is unresolved. This CDR3 spans 11 amino acids. Germline V gene lookup returns CDR1 GTSNPN and CDR2 SVGIG (reference sequence). Trimming took 3 bases from V and 6 from J, leaving 6 bases between them. The CDR3 sequence: CAWSNLNTIYF. CDR3 nucleotide sequence: TGTGCCTGGAGCAACTTAAACACCATATATTTT.

The chain is built from TRBV30 and TRBJ1-1; D gene unclear. Germline lookup yields CDR1 GTSNPN and CDR2 SVGIG (reference sequence). The CDR3 spans 14 residues. Trimming took 3 bases from V and 4 from J, leaving 15 bases between them. The CDR3 DNA sequence: TGTGCCTGGAGCCGACCGAGGGTCATCACTGAAGCTTTCTTT. This sequence encodes CAWSRPRVITEAFF.

The J gene is TRBJ1-2, the V gene TRBV7-6; 8 nucleotides align to TRBD1. Per germline, CDR1 SGHVS and CDR2 FNYEAQ. J lost 4 bases, V lost 5 bases, and 15 bases had no gene match. The CDR3 contains 17 residues. The CDR3, as DNA: TGTGCCAGCAGCCCCTCTGGCAGGGGGCCCTTAAGCTATGGCTACACCTTC. Amino acids: CASSPSGRGPLSYGYTF.

V gene TRBV5-1 combines with J gene TRBJ2-5; TRBD2 matches 10 bases. TRBJ2-7 matches the DNA end more closely, so the J call is doubtful. The CDR3 has 16 amino acids. Germline assignment: CDR1 SGHRS and CDR2 YFSETQ. DNA of the CDR3: TGCGCCAGCAGCTTGGCCGGAGTAGCGGGGGGATACGAGCAGTACTTC. It is translated as CASSLAGVAGGYEQYF.

This clone was observed once. For the CDR3, the DNA is TGCGCCAGCAGATTGACGGGGAGCTCCTACGAGCAGTACTTC. This sequence encodes CASRLTGSSYEQYF. The chain employs TRBV5-1 and TRBJ2-7; maybe TRBD2 (5 bases). The CDR3 is 14 amino acids. Germline assignment: CDR1 SGHRS and CDR2 YFSETQ. Trimming cost V 5 bases and J 0 bases, with 12 bases left between them.

The chain is built from TRBV27 and TRBJ1-2, with D unclear. Between the trimmed V and J ends, which lost 0 bases and 5 bases, there was a span of 10 bases. CDR1 is MNHEY, CDR2 SMNVEV, per germline (reference sequence). This CDR3 has 14 amino acids. This chain's CDR3 is CASSLSVTSYGYTF. The CDR3, as DNA: TGTGCCAGCAGTTTATCGGTTACAAGTTATGGCTACACCTTC.

This clone was recorded once. V usage is TRBV27 and J usage is TRBJ2-2; 7 nucleotides line up with TRBD1. This CDR3 region has 18 residues. Germline-derived CDR1 and CDR2 are MNHEY and SMNVEV (reference sequence). The trim removed 4 bases at V and 3 bases at J, leaving 14 bases unmatched. The CDR3 loop is CASSSSGDSRKDTGELFF. For the CDR3, the DNA is TGTGCCAGCAGTTCCTCCGGGGACAGTAGGAAGGACACCGGGGAGCTGTTTTTT.

V usage is TRBV5-1 and J usage is TRBJ1-1; the D gene is possibly TRBD1 (5 bases). V lost 0 bases, J lost 0 bases, and 15 bases lay in between. The CDR3 sequence is 17 residues long. Looked up from germline, CDR1 is SGHRS and CDR2 is YFSETQ. CDR3 sequence reads: CASSLGRGFELNTEAFF. CDR3 DNA: TGCGCCAGCAGCTTGGGTCGGGGGTTTGAGTTGAACACTGAAGCTTTCTTT.

The chain links TRBV9 to TRBJ1-1; the D is unclear. Germline V gene lookup returns CDR1 SGDLS and CDR2 YYNGEE. This CDR3 region has 16 residues. The V and J ends lost 0 bases and 3 bases respectively, with 15 bases between them. CDR3 in amino acids: CASSVVTGRGDTEAFF. CDR3 DNA sequence: TGTGCCAGCAGCGTAGTTACGGGGAGAGGCGACACTGAAGCTTTCTTT. The full variable domain, completed using reference TRBV9 and TRBJ1-1, is DSGVTQTPKHLITATGQRVTLRCSPRSGDLSVYWYQQSLDQGLQFLIQYYNGEERAKGNILERFSAQQFPDLHSELNLSSLELGDSALYFCASSVVTGRGDTEAFFGQGTRLTVV.

This chain connects TRBV6-5 to TRBJ2-5, with TRBD2 matching over 11 bases. The junction had 8 bases not matched to a gene; V was cut back by 6 bases and J by 5 bases. Germline values: CDR1 MNHEY, CDR2 SVGAGI. The CDR3 loop spans 15 amino acids. CDR3 coding DNA: TGTGCCAGCAGCACTAGCGGGAGTGGGCGGGAGACCCAGTACTTC. Amino acids: CASSTSGSGRETQYF.

This sequence joins TRBV7-9 and TRBJ2-7, with D maybe TRBD2 (6 bases). Germline V gene data show CDR1 as SEHNR and CDR2 as FQNEAQ (reference sequence). CDR3 size: 14 residues. V dropped 5 bases and J dropped 1 base, with 12 bases sitting between them. CDR3 nucleotide sequence: TGTGCCAGCAGCCCGCTAGCGATATCCTACGAGCAGTACTTC. It encodes CASSPLAISYEQYF.

The chain has TRBV7-9 and TRBJ2-3; TRBD2 agrees at 9 bases. The CDR3 has 16 residues. J was trimmed by 3 bases and V by 5 bases; bases with no gene match: 9. Germline V lookup: CDR1 SEHNR, CDR2 FQNEAQ (reference sequence). The CDR3 bases are TGTGCCAGCAGCCCTCCCGGACTAGCGAAAACAGATACGCAGTATTTT. As protein: CASSPPGLAKTDTQYF.

The gene calls are TRBV6-6 and TRBJ2-7; the D gene is possibly TRBD2 (5 bases). The V end lost 0 bases, the J end lost 5 bases, and 11 bases lay between the germline ends. Germline loops: CDR1 MNHNY, CDR2 SVGAGI (reference sequence). The CDR3 has 14 residues. For the CDR3, the DNA is TGTGCCAGCAGTTACTCGGTCGGGCGGGACGAGCAGTACTTC. Translated, it gives CASSYSVGRDEQYF.

The chain has TRBV14 and TRBJ2-7, with D possibly matching TRBD2 (5 bases). The germline CDR1 and CDR2 sequences are SGHDN and FVKESK. The CDR3 loop spans 15 amino acids. With 5 bases removed from V and 1 base from J, the gap between germline ends came to 15 bases. Written as DNA, the CDR3 is TGTGCCAGCAGCGCTTCGGGGTGGGCTTCCTACGAGCAGTACTTC. Encoded protein: CASSASGWASYEQYF.

This clone occurred a few times. The chain is built from TRBV6-1 and TRBJ1-1, with D possibly TRBD1 on 6 matching bases. The ends were cut back, 5 bases at V and 4 bases at J, with 14 bases in the middle. The CDR3 covers 14 residues. CDR1 and CDR2 (germline): MNHNS, SASEGT. In DNA, the CDR3 is TGTGCCAGCAGTCCTACACAGGGTAGCACTGAAGCTTTCTTT. Protein product: CASSPTQGSTEAFF.

This clone appeared a few times. The chain is built from TRBV11-3 and TRBJ2-7, with D hard to call. Trimming took off 3 bases at V and 5 bases at J, with 5 bases between the two ends. Per the germline V gene, CDR1 is SGHNT and CDR2 is YENEEA. The CDR3 loop spans 11 amino acids. The CDR3 nucleotides read TGTGCCAGCAGCTTCGGTAACGAGCAGTACTTC. Residues: CASSFGNEQYF.

The V call is TRBV11-2, the J call TRBJ1-3; TRBD1 might be the D (6 bases). The CDR3 is made up of 15 amino acids. Trimming removed 5 bases at V and 0 bases at J, with 11 bases between. Germline values: CDR1 SGHAT, CDR2 FQNNGV. CDR3 amino acids: CASSRRGYSGNTIYF. CDR3 DNA sequence: TGTGCCAGCAGCAGAAGGGGGTACTCTGGAAACACCATATATTTT.

The gene calls are TRBV27 and TRBJ1-2; 8 bases agree with TRBD1. V dropped 5 bases and J dropped 3; count of bases not matched to a gene: 11. In germline, CDR1 is MNHEY, CDR2 SMNVEV (reference sequence). This CDR3 region has 16 residues. Here the CDR3 reads CASSPRQGLYYYGYTF. Written as DNA, the CDR3 is TGTGCCAGCAGTCCGAGACAGGGGCTCTACTACTATGGCTACACCTTC.

This clone occurred a few times. The junction differs from germline at one of its ends, possibly a read error. This chain uses TRBV7-3 with TRBJ2-1; 10 nucleotides match TRBD1. This CDR3 is built from 16 residues. Per the germline V gene, CDR1 is SGHTA and CDR2 is FQGTGA. In nucleotides, the CDR3 is TGTGCCAGCAGCGTAACCGGGACAGGGGCCTACAATGAGCAGTTCTTC. It translates to CASSVTGTGAYNEQFF. Full variable domain (remainder filled in from reference TRBV7-3 and TRBJ2-1): GAGVSQTPSNKVTEKGKYVELRCDPISGHTALYWYRQSLGQGPEFLIYFQGTGAADDSGLPNDRFFAVRPEGSVSTLKIQRTERGDSAVYLCASSVTGTGAYNEQFFGPGTRLTVL.

The chain couples TRBV10-3 to TRBJ2-5; a possible D gene is TRBD1 (6 bases). Germline assignment: CDR1 ENHRY and CDR2 SYGVKD. The CDR3 extends over 15 amino acids. The V end lost 2 bases, the J end lost 5 bases, and 15 bases lay between the germline ends. The CDR3 DNA sequence: TGTGCCATCAGTGAGCTGGCAGGGGTAGGGGAGACCCAGTACTTC. Amino acid sequence: CAISELAGVGETQYF.